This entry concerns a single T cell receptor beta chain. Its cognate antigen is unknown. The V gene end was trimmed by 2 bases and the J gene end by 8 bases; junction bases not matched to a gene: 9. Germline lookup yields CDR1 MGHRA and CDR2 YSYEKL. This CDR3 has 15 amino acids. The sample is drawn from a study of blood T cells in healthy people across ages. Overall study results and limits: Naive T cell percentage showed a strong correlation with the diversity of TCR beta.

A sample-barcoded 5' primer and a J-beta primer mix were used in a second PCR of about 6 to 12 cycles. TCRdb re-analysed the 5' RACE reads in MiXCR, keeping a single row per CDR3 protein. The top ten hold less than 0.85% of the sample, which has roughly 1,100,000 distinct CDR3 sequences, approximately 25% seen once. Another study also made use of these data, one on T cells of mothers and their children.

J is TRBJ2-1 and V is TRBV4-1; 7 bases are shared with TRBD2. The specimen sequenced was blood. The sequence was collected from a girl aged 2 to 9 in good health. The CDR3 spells CASSQRVTSSYEQFF. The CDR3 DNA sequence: TGCGCCAGCAGCCAAAGGGTGACTAGCAGCTATGAGCAGTTCTTC.